Presented here are 14 T cell receptor beta chains from one specimen sequenced in a study of T cell responses to AZD1222 COVID-19 vaccine. Libraries were prepared by immunoSEQ multiplex PCR; TCRdb keeps only in-frame clonotypes and omits some of them. The data contain around 150,000 clones, over 65% of them seen just once; the ten biggest clones take up about 4%. The sequencing used peripheral blood, collected on day 0 of AZD1222 vaccination. These receptor sequences come from an adult in good health.

The chain recombines TRBV9 with TRBJ1-2; 10 positions agree with TRBD1. The V and J ends lost 3 bases and 1 base, in that order; junction bases with no gene match: 3. CDR3 length: 15 residues. Germline values: CDR1 SGDLS, CDR2 YYNGEE. The DNA for the CDR3 is TGTGCCAGCAGCGGAAGGGACAGGGGTAACTATGGCTACACCTTC. Its protein product is CASSGRDRGNYGYTF.

The chain combines TRBV28 with TRBJ1-2; no firm D call. Germline V CDR1 and CDR2: MDHEN, SYDVKM. This CDR3 contains 13 residues. V was clipped by 10 bases and J by 5 bases, with 17 bases between them. The CDR3 is CAIGWGQTYGYTF. For the CDR3, the DNA is TGTGCCATCGGCTGGGGTCAGACATATGGCTACACCTTC.

The chain couples TRBV19 to TRBJ1-1; 7 positions agree with TRBD1. This CDR3 has 15 residues. CDR1 and CDR2 (germline): LNHDA, SQIVND (reference sequence). Unmatched junction bases numbered 3, after V lost 1 base and J lost 1 base. The CDR3 loop is CASSIGGTANTEAFF. CDR3 DNA: TGTGCCAGTAGTATAGGAGGGACAGCGAACACTGAAGCTTTCTTT.

The CDR3 reads CASSKQGDGNQPQHF. The DNA of the CDR3 is TGTGCCAGCAGTAAACAGGGGGACGGCAATCAGCCCCAGCATTTT. The chain recombines TRBV6-5 with TRBJ1-5, with TRBD1 matching over 8 bases. The CDR3 runs 15 residues. The V gene's germline CDR1 is MNHEY and CDR2 SVGAGI. Trimming removed 5 bases from V and 2 bases from J; junction bases left unmatched: 5.

V gene TRBV4-2 combines with J gene TRBJ2-1, with D unresolved. The CDR3 extends over 14 amino acids. The ends were cut back, 2 bases at V and 8 bases at J, with 13 bases in the middle. Germline V gene data show CDR1 as LGHNA and CDR2 as YNFKEQ. CDR3 loop: CASSQRGRPHEQFF. The CDR3 DNA reads as TGTGCCAGCAGCCAACGCGGCAGGCCGCATGAGCAGTTCTTC.

The chain combines TRBV9 with TRBJ2-3; perhaps TRBD2 as D (5 bases). The V gene lost 2 bases and the J gene lost 9 bases, with 13 bases spanning the gap. CDR3 length: 13 amino acids. Germline V lookup: CDR1 SGDLS, CDR2 YYNGEE. CDR3 in amino acids: CASSVTEVGTQYF. For the CDR3, the DNA is TGTGCCAGCAGCGTTACGGAGGTCGGGACGCAGTATTTT.

This clone showed up just a few times. CDR3 sequence: CASSFMPDYEQYF. Written as DNA, the CDR3 is TGTGCCAGCAGTTTTATGCCAGACTACGAGCAGTACTTC. The genes are TRBV28 and TRBJ2-7; unclear D gene. Germline lookup yields CDR1 MDHEN and CDR2 SYDVKM. The CDR3 totals 13 residues. V dropped 3 bases and J dropped 3 bases, with 9 bases sitting between them. Drawing the rest from reference TRBV28 and TRBJ2-7, the complete variable domain is DVKVTQSSRYLVKRTGEKVFLECVQDMDHENMFWYRQDPGLGLRLIYFSYDVKMKEKGDIPEGYSVSREKKERFSLILESASTNQTSMYLCASSFMPDYEQYFGPGTRLTVT.

V gene TRBV18 combines with J gene TRBJ2-1; D is uncertain. The CDR3 loop spans 14 amino acids. V shed 3 bases and J shed 2 bases, with 8 bases lying between them. The germline gives CDR1 KGHSH, CDR2 LQKENI. This chain's CDR3 is CASSPRSPYNEQFF. CDR3 sequence (DNA): TGTGCCAGCTCACCGCGATCACCCTACAATGAGCAGTTCTTC.

This clone showed up just once. This chain links TRBV29-1 with TRBJ1-2, with 7 bases that match TRBD1. The CDR3 has 15 amino acids. V lost 6 bases, J lost 1 base, and 11 bases stayed unmatched. CDR1 SQVTM and CDR2 ANQGSEA come from the germline V gene. CDR3 coding DNA: TGCAGCGTAGCCTCCTCCGGGACAGATAACTATGGCTACACCTTC. It is translated as CSVASSGTDNYGYTF. The complete variable domain, with remaining parts taken from reference TRBV29-1 and TRBJ1-2, reads SAVISQKPSRDICQRGTSLTIQCQVDSQVTMMFWYRQQPGQSLTLIATANQGSEATYESGFVIDKFPISRPNLTFSTLTVSNMSPEDSSIYLCSVASSGTDNYGYTFGSGTRLTVV.

The rearrangement links TRBV4-2 to TRBJ2-1; TRBD1 agrees at 8 bases. The V gene end was trimmed by 5 bases and the J gene end by 7 bases; junction bases not matched to a gene: 19. There are 18 residues in the CDR3. Germline-derived CDR1 and CDR2 are LGHNA and YNFKEQ. CDR3 amino acids: CASSYDSYRTGRTNEQFF. DNA of the CDR3: TGTGCCAGCAGCTACGACTCTTATCGGACAGGGAGGACGAATGAGCAGTTCTTC.

V usage is TRBV6-5 and J usage is TRBJ1-5; tentatively, D is TRBD1 (6 bases). The germline CDR1 and CDR2 sequences are MNHEY and SVGAGI. This CDR3 has 13 amino acids. Between the trimmed V and J ends, which lost 8 bases and 4 bases, there was a span of 12 bases. CDR3 in amino acids: CASGDNFNQPQHF. The CDR3 DNA sequence: TGTGCCAGCGGGGACAACTTTAATCAGCCCCAGCATTTT.

This clone was seen just once. The J gene is TRBJ1-2, the V gene TRBV4-1; the match to TRBD1 covers 7 bases. V lost 2 bases and J lost 4; bases outside the gene matches: 13. The CDR3 spans 17 residues. Germline CDR1 MGHRA, CDR2 YSYEKL. The CDR3 sequence: CASSQSPATGTAYGYTF. Here the CDR3 DNA reads TGCGCCAGCAGCCAATCCCCGGCAACCGGGACAGCCTATGGCTACACCTTC.

This chain links TRBV2 with TRBJ1-1; 7 bases line up with TRBD1. Trimming removed 5 bases from V and 4 bases from J; junction bases left unmatched: 4. The CDR3 is 13 amino acids. Looked up from germline, CDR1 is SNHLY and CDR2 is FYNNEI. CDR3 DNA sequence: TGTGCCAGCAGTATGGGACAGACCACTGAAGCTTTCTTT. Translating it yields CASSMGQTTEAFF. The full variable domain, in which reference TRBV2 and TRBJ1-1 provide the parts outside the CDR3, is EPEVTQTPSHQVTQMGQEVILRCVPISNHLYFYWYRQILGQKVEFLVSFYNNEISEKSEIFDDQFSVERPDGSNFTLKIRSTKLEDSAMYFCASSMGQTTEAFFGQGTRLTVV.

The chain uses TRBV30 and TRBJ2-7; D gene unclear. This CDR3 has 16 residues. From germline, CDR1 is GTSNPN and CDR2 SVGIG (reference sequence). The germline V and J ends were trimmed by 1 base and 4 bases, with 20 bases remaining between them. CDR3 region: CAWSATPVSPKYEQYF. The CDR3 coding sequence is TGTGCCTGGAGTGCCACTCCGGTAAGCCCTAAATACGAGCAGTACTTC.